These 25 T cell receptor beta chains were sequenced from one sample in a study of Ad26.COV2.S vaccination and SARS-CoV-2 variants. Produced via immunoSEQ multiplex PCR; TCRdb's table is partial and in-frame only. The sample has roughly 380,000 clones; around 92% are singletons. The sample was peripheral blood, taken after recovery from COVID-19. All receptors derive from a human donor who had recovered from COVID-19.

The chain employs TRBV16 and TRBJ1-3; 9 nucleotides agree with TRBD1. V shed 1 base, J shed 4 bases, and the junction held 5 bases outside the gene matches. This CDR3 is built from 16 residues. Germline loops: CDR1 KGHSY, CDR2 FQNENV. The CDR3, as DNA: TGTGCCAGCAGCCAATTCCGGACAGGGGTAGGAAACACCATATATTTT. The encoded protein is CASSQFRTGVGNTIYF.

This clone appeared a single time. The gene calls are TRBV10-3 and TRBJ1-5; 9 nucleotides agree with TRBD1. Germline CDR1 is ENHRY and CDR2 is SYGVKD. V trimming: 4 bases; J trimming: 7 bases; junction bases outside the gene matches: 11. The CDR3 extends over 16 amino acids. The CDR3 sequence is CAISGQQGALGQPQHF. Written as DNA, the CDR3 is TGTGCCATCAGTGGGCAACAGGGGGCCTTGGGACAGCCCCAGCATTTT.

V usage is TRBV9 and J usage is TRBJ1-2, with 7 positions matching TRBD1. This CDR3 contains 15 residues. Per the germline V gene, CDR1 is SGDLS and CDR2 is YYNGEE. Trimming took 0 bases from V and 4 from J; bases not matched to a gene: 6. The CDR3 DNA reads as TGTGCCAGCAGCGTAGGGAGGGGGCAAGGCTATGGCTACACCTTC. Encoded protein: CASSVGRGQGYGYTF.

V and J are TRBV7-8 and TRBJ2-5, with D possibly called TRBD1 or TRBD2 (6 bases each). The germline CDR1 and CDR2 sequences are SGHVS and FQNEAQ. This CDR3 region has 14 residues. The ends were cut back, 4 bases at V and 5 bases at J, with 14 bases in the middle. The CDR3: CASSSVGGWETQYF. Written as DNA, the CDR3 is TGTGCCAGCAGCTCGGTAGGGGGGTGGGAGACCCAGTACTTC.

The chain recombines TRBV19 with TRBJ2-5; 9 nucleotides align to TRBD1. V lost 3 bases to trimming and J lost 4 bases; unmatched junction nucleotides: 12. Germline assignment: CDR1 LNHDA and CDR2 SQIVND (reference sequence). This CDR3 is 17 amino acids long. The CDR3 loop is CASSITGTGTGVETQYF. Written as DNA, the CDR3 is TGTGCCAGTAGTATTACCGGGACAGGGACGGGAGTAGAGACCCAGTACTTC. Combining the CDR3 with reference TRBV19 and TRBJ2-5 gives the whole variable domain DGGITQSPKYLFRKEGQNVTLSCEQNLNHDAMYWYRQDPGQGLRLIYYSQIVNDFQKGDIAEGYSVSREKKESFPLTVTSAQKNPTAFYLCASSITGTGTGVETQYFGPGTRLLVL.

The V call is TRBV6-5, the J call TRBJ2-5, with D tentatively TRBD1 or TRBD2 (6 bases each). V lost 8 bases, J lost 2 bases, and 12 bases lay in between. The CDR3 is 13 amino acids. CDR1 and CDR2 from the germline V gene are MNHEY and SVGAGI. CDR3 in amino acids: CASWRGEQETQYF. The CDR3 DNA sequence: TGTGCCAGCTGGAGGGGGGAACAAGAGACCCAGTACTTC.

This rearrangement joins TRBV6-6 to TRBJ1-1; TRBD1 is a possible D gene (5 bases). Germline V gene sequence: CDR1 MNHNY, CDR2 SVGAGI (reference sequence). This CDR3 has 13 amino acids. V was pared by 3 bases and J by 4 bases, with 9 bases between. The CDR3 here is CASSYWGGTEAFF. CDR3 DNA sequence: TGTGCCAGCAGTTATTGGGGGGGCACTGAAGCTTTCTTT.

The chain combines TRBV6-2 or TRBV6-3 with TRBJ2-7, with TRBD2 identical over 9 bases. CDR1 is MNHEY and CDR2 is SVGEGT in the germline V gene. J lost 7 bases, V lost 2 bases, and 3 bases had no gene match. This CDR3 spans 13 amino acids. DNA for the CDR3: TGTGCCAGCAGTTACGGGACTAGCTGGGAGCAGTACTTC. This sequence encodes CASSYGTSWEQYF.

The genes are TRBV15 and TRBJ2-7, with 7 bases fitting TRBD1. The ends lost 0 bases at V and 0 bases at J; junction bases unmatched: 11. This CDR3 region has 18 residues. Per the germline V gene, CDR1 is LNHNV and CDR2 is YYDKDF (reference sequence). The CDR3 DNA follows: TGTGCCACCAGCAGAGATCTAACAGGGGACCGGAGCTCCTACGAGCAGTACTTC. Its protein product is CATSRDLTGDRSSYEQYF.

As to this clone: This specimen includes other DNA sequences encoding the same CDR3. The chain carries TRBV7-2 and TRBJ2-3; no definite D call. Trimming cost V 2 bases and J 6 bases, with 3 bases left between them. The germline gives CDR1 SGHTA, CDR2 FQGNSA. There are 11 residues in the CDR3. Written as DNA, the CDR3 is TGTGCCAGCAGCTTACGGGATACGCAGTATTTT. As protein: CASSLRDTQYF.

J is TRBJ2-1 and V is TRBV13; TRBD2 matches at 11 bases. Trimming cost V 1 base and J 3 bases; bases outside gene matches: 2. CDR3 length: 16 residues. From germline, CDR1 is PRHDT and CDR2 FYEKMQ (reference sequence). In DNA, the CDR3 is TGTGCCAGCAGCTTAGCGCTAGCGGGGGGCTACAATGAGCAGTTCTTC. Translated, it gives CASSLALAGGYNEQFF.

The count of this clone is one. The rearrangement joins TRBV13 to TRBJ2-7; D might be TRBD2 (5 bases). The CDR3 runs to 13 residues. Between the trimmed V and J ends, which lost 3 bases and 4 bases, there was a span of 10 bases. CDR1 and CDR2 (germline): PRHDT, FYEKMQ (reference sequence). The CDR3 region has the DNA TGTGCCAGCAGCTTCGGTAGAGGGTACGAGCAGTACTTC. Encoded protein: CASSFGRGYEQYF.

The chain couples TRBV7-9 to TRBJ1-2; TRBD1 matches at 12 bases. Germline CDR1 and CDR2: SEHNR and FQNEAQ (reference sequence). This CDR3 spans 14 amino acids. V was pared by 5 bases and J by 7 bases, with 5 bases of the junction left unmatched. CDR3 loop: CASSQGQGALGYTF. For the CDR3, the DNA is TGTGCCAGCAGCCAGGGACAGGGGGCGCTTGGCTACACCTTC.

J is TRBJ1-2 and V is TRBV29-1, with 7 positions matching TRBD1. The V segment lost 5 bases and the J segment 2 bases; nucleotides outside the gene matches: 5. Germline V CDR1 and CDR2: SQVTM, ANQGSEA. The CDR3 has 13 residues. This chain's CDR3 is CSVPAGGNYGYTF. CDR3 coding DNA: TGCAGCGTTCCGGCAGGGGGAAACTATGGCTACACCTTC.

Regarding this clone: This sample includes further DNA sequences coding for the same CDR3. The rearrangement joins TRBV9 to TRBJ1-2, with 10 bases identical to TRBD1. V shed 0 bases, J shed 7 bases, and the junction held 0 bases outside the gene matches. There are 13 residues in the CDR3. Germline V CDR1 and CDR2: SGDLS, YYNGEE. The CDR3 loop is CASSVGTGGGYTF. The DNA of the CDR3 is TGTGCCAGCAGCGTAGGGACAGGGGGTGGCTACACCTTC.

The chain recombines TRBV21-1 with TRBJ1-2. TRBV21-1 has pseudogene status. CDR3 length: 16 amino acids. In nucleotides, the CDR3 is TGTGCCAGCAGCAGCTCGTATAGCTCAGCTAACTATGGCTACACCTTC. Its protein is CASSSSYSSANYGYTF.

The gene calls are TRBV6-1 and TRBJ2-3, with 9 positions matching TRBD2. This CDR3 contains 16 residues. Per germline, CDR1 MNHNS and CDR2 SASEGT. J gave up 1 base and V 2 bases, and 4 bases lay outside the gene matches. CDR3 DNA sequence: TGTGCCAGCAGTGAATGGGGCGGGGGGGGCACAGATACGCAGTATTTT. Translating gives CASSEWGGGGTDTQYF.

The V call is TRBV3-1 (or the pseudogene TRBV3-2), the J call TRBJ2-2, with a tentative D call TRBD1 (5 bases). The CDR3 is 17 residues long. Germline CDR1 and CDR2: LGHDT and YNNKEL (reference sequence). V was cut by 0 bases and J by 5 bases, with 16 bases left in between. CDR3 residues: CASSQDVPGFVTGELFF. The CDR3 DNA sequence: TGTGCCAGCAGCCAAGATGTTCCAGGGTTTGTAACCGGGGAGCTGTTTTTT.

The chain recombines TRBV10-2 with TRBJ1-2; TRBD1 might be the D (5 bases). The CDR3 totals 11 residues. Germline CDR1 is WSHSY and CDR2 is SAAADI. Trimming left V 8 bases short and J 4 bases short, with 8 bases between. This chain's CDR3 is CASGTGYGYTF. For the CDR3, the DNA is TGCGCCAGCGGGACGGGCTATGGCTACACCTTC.

Concerning this clone: The sample contains more than one DNA sequence encoding this CDR3. The rearrangement joins TRBV5-4 to TRBJ2-6; D is perhaps TRBD1 or TRBD2 (5 bases each). The V gene lost 0 bases and the J gene lost 1 base, with 5 bases spanning the gap. The CDR3 extends over 15 amino acids. Germline V CDR1 and CDR2: SGHNT, YYREEE (reference sequence). CDR3 bases: TGTGCCAGCAGCTTGGGGGGGTCTGGGGCCAACGTCCTGACTTTC. Translated: CASSLGGSGANVLTF. Supplemented by reference TRBV5-4 and TRBJ2-6, the full variable domain reads ETGVTQSPTHLIKTRGQQVTLRCSSQSGHNTVSWYQQALGQGPQFIFQYYREEENGRGNFPPRFSGLQFPNYSSELNVNALELDDSALYLCASSLGGSGANVLTFGAGSRLTVL.

V usage is TRBV11-2 and J usage is TRBJ1-2; D gene unclear. Per the germline V gene, CDR1 is SGHAT and CDR2 is FQNNGV. V was clipped by 0 bases and J by 9 bases, with 20 bases between them. The CDR3 has 16 amino acids. The CDR3 DNA sequence: TGTGCCAGCAGCTTAGATCGCCGTGGTGGATTCTTAAGCTACACCTTC. This encodes CASSLDRRGGFLSYTF.

This chain uses TRBV7-8 with TRBJ1-1, with D perhaps matching TRBD1 (5 bases). Germline V CDR1 and CDR2: SGHVS, FQNEAQ. The CDR3 is made up of 13 amino acids. The V end was cut by 7 bases, the J end by 1 base, with 10 bases between. The CDR3 spells CASTLGGNTEAFF. In DNA, the CDR3 is TGTGCCAGCACCCTGGGGGGGAACACTGAAGCTTTCTTT.

The J gene is TRBJ1-2, the V gene TRBV19, with 9 bases identical to TRBD1. The ends lost 3 bases at V and 1 base at J; junction bases unmatched: 15. The CDR3 is made up of 19 amino acids. CDR1 LNHDA and CDR2 SQIVND come from the germline V gene (reference sequence). The CDR3 bases are TGTGCCAGTAGTATGCCCGCTGACAGGGGGTATCGGTATAACTATGGCTACACCTTC. Its protein is CASSMPADRGYRYNYGYTF.

The chain employs TRBV9 and TRBJ2-2; TRBD2 is a possible D gene (6 bases). V lost 3 bases and J 4 bases, leaving 16 bases between the germline ends. CDR3 length: 16 amino acids. Looked up from germline, CDR1 is SGDLS and CDR2 is YYNGEE. The CDR3 nucleotides read TGTGCCAGCAGCGCCTTCCCGCGGGGAAGCACCGGGGAGCTGTTTTTT. Amino acids: CASSAFPRGSTGELFF.

This chain joins TRBV5-5 and TRBJ1-6; maybe TRBD1 (6 bases). Germline CDR1 is SGHKS and CDR2 is YYEKEE (reference sequence). Trimming left V 8 bases short and J 8 bases short, with 17 bases between. The CDR3 runs 14 residues. CDR3 in amino acids: CASTPGGFDSPLHF. In DNA, the CDR3 is TGTGCCAGTACCCCGGGGGGCTTTGATTCACCCCTCCACTTT.